One and the same sample provided the 4 T cell receptor beta chains below, sequenced in a study of low-dose radiotherapy and immunotherapy resistance in tumors. Covering alpha and beta chains, TRAV- and TRBV-specific primers were used for the first-strand cDNA. TCRs were amplified for approximately 21 PCR cycles with a constant-region primer and V-primer adapter. TCRdb recomputed calls from the reads with MiXCR, one row per CDR3 protein. The table has 70,000 to 95,000 distinct CDR3 sequences, around 17% seen once; the top ten hold about 2.8%. Time point in this sample: before trial treatment. The sample was PBMCs, taken before treatment. Every receptor here comes from a male donor with prostate cancer.

This sequence joins TRBV30 and TRBJ2-7; a possible D gene is TRBD2 (6 bases). Germline V gene lookup returns CDR1 GTSNPN and CDR2 SVGIG (reference sequence). This CDR3 has 13 residues. With 2 bases removed from V and 7 bases from J, the gap between germline ends came to 15 bases. CDR3 DNA: TGTGCCTGGAGTAAGGCGGGGTTCTGGGAGCAGTACTTC. Protein product: CAWSKAGFWEQYF.

V gene TRBV13 combines with J gene TRBJ2-5, with D tentatively TRBD2 (5 bases). The V end was cut by 5 bases, the J end by 4 bases, with 11 bases between. The CDR3 runs 13 residues. Germline V lookup: CDR1 PRHDT, CDR2 FYEKMQ (reference sequence). The CDR3 DNA follows: TGTGCCAGCAGCCAAGGAGGTGGAGAGACCCAGTACTTC. It encodes CASSQGGGETQYF.

On this clonotype itself: A far more abundant clone sits one base away, making this likely a read error. This chain connects TRBV12-3 or TRBV12-4 to TRBJ2-7, with 9 bases aligning to TRBD2. V was pared by 1 base and J by 7 bases, with 11 bases of the junction left unmatched. CDR3 size: 16 residues. CDR3 region: CASSLVAGGSYNEQYF. The CDR3 DNA sequence: TGTGCCAGCAGTTTAGTTGCGGGGGGGTCCTACAATGAGCAGTACTTC.

This clonotype has a count of ten or more. V usage is TRBV5-1 and J usage is TRBJ1-1; D is ambiguous. V dropped 4 bases and J dropped 0 bases, with 10 bases sitting between them. The CDR3 sequence is 14 residues long. The germline V gene encodes CDR1 SGHRS and CDR2 YFSETQ. The CDR3 sequence: CASSQGPVNTEAFF. In DNA, the CDR3 is TGCGCCAGCAGCCAAGGACCCGTGAACACTGAAGCTTTCTTT.